The rows below give T cell receptor beta chains drawn from one sample of a study of blood T cell repertoires in COVID-19. Measured with immunoSEQ multiplex PCR; TCRdb has only the in-frame clones, and not every one. The sample shows 150,000 to 200,000 clones, 70% to 85% of them seen only once. The sequencing input was peripheral blood. The source of these receptors is a woman aged 80 or over with acute or convalescent COVID-19. CDR3s include the opening cysteine and the closing phenylalanine or tryptophan.

J	V	CDR3
TRBJ2-7	TRBV27	CASSLGQGVGEQYF
TRBJ1-3	TRBV12-3/TRBV12-4	CASSLYFGNTIYF
TRBJ2-1	TRBV19	CASSPLDLNYNEQFF
TRBJ1-1	TRBV6-2/TRBV6-3	CASSYQGQAFF
TRBJ1-6	TRBV21-1	CASSSQQGGGSPLHF
TRBJ1-2	TRBV7-9	CASSEITGNGYTF
TRBJ1-5	TRBV2	CASTEQGALNQPQHF
TRBJ2-1	TRBV5-1	CASSLASGGNEQFF
TRBJ1-5	TRBV3-1/TRBV3-2	CASSQDRGTNQPQHF
TRBJ2-1	TRBV5-1	CASSYGDRDSNEQFF
TRBJ2-7	TRBV2	CASSESRLEQYF
TRBJ2-2	TRBV5-8	CASKVWTLEVTGELFF
TRBJ2-3	TRBV10-2	CASTKTGGAYTDTQYF
TRBJ1-6	TRBV24-1	CATSDLPQGSSPLHF
TRBJ2-1	TRBV7-8	CASSLTGWEGQGTSGRRNEQFF
TRBJ1-1	TRBV2	CASSGRVGTSAEAFF
TRBJ1-6	TRBV4-1	CASSRSTSSYNSPLHF
TRBJ1-1	TRBV10-1	CASSRGQANTEAFF
TRBJ2-7	TRBV21-1	CASSKETSGRDPFYEQYF
TRBJ2-7	TRBV6-5	CASSPVGTLYEQYF
TRBJ2-3	TRBV30	CAWSPGTGFPSTQYF
TRBJ2-2	TRBV29-1	CSVARFQNTGELFF
TRBJ1-2	TRBV18	CASSPAGLQGAGGYTF
TRBJ2-5	TRBV12-2	CASRFNRGGPGTQYF
TRBJ2-7	TRBV4-1	CASSQGTSPTYEQYF